Listed below are T cell receptor beta chains from one sample, sequenced in a study of cytomegalovirus exposure and HLA in healthy donors. Measured with immunoSEQ multiplex PCR; TCRdb has only the in-frame clones, and not every one. The sample records just over 150,000 clones, 75% to 90% being singletons. Sequencing was carried out using PBMCs. Receptors were obtained from a young woman in good health and CMV-seronegative. Each CDR3 is given with its conserved first and last residue. The D gene is left open where the match is weak. Expanded clones get a size class; other rows say once, few or many, or leave the size out.

J | V | size | D | DNA | CDR3
TRBJ2-1 | TRBV28 | few | TRBD2 | TGTGCCAGCAGTTCCGCTCGACTAGCTCGATACAATGAGCAGTTCTTC | CASSSARLARYNEQFF
TRBJ2-2 | TRBV27 | NA | NA | TGTGCCAGCAGTCCGTCCCTAGGCGGGGAGCTGTTTTTT | CASSPSLGGELFF
TRBJ2-7 | TRBV10-2 | NA | NA | TGCGCCAGCAGTGCGACAGGAGGAACCTACGAGCAGTACTTC | CASSATGGTYEQYF
TRBJ2-7 | TRBV7-9 | NA | NA | TGTGCCAGCAGCTCCGGGACGGAGGGCTACGAGCAGTACTTC | CASSSGTEGYEQYF
TRBJ1-5 | TRBV6-1 | NA | NA | TGTGCCAGCAGAATTGGACAGATGGGCCAGCCCCAGCATTTT | CASRIGQMGQPQHF
TRBJ1-1 | TRBV5-1 | few | TRBD1 | TGCGCCAGCAGACCACCGACAGGGGAGAGCACTGAAGCTTTCTTT | CASRPPTGESTEAFF
TRBJ1-4 | TRBV28 | NA | NA | TGTGCCAGCAGTTACGGGGGTGCAACTAATGAAAAACTGTTTTTT | CASSYGGATNEKLFF
TRBJ1-2 | TRBV19 | NA | NA | TGTGCCAGTTGGCGGTATGGCTACACCTTC | CASWRYGYTF
TRBJ2-1 | TRBV19 | NA | NA | TGTGCCAGTAGATCCCCTATGAGCTCCTACAATGAGCAGTTCTTC | CASRSPMSSYNEQFF
TRBJ2-1 | TRBV19 | NA | NA | TGTGCCAGTAGTATCGGCCAGCGGTCTTCCAATGAGCAGTTCTTC | CASSIGQRSSNEQFF
TRBJ1-2 | TRBV7-9 | NA | NA | TGTGCCAGCAGCTTTCAATCAGCTAACTATGGCTACACCTTC | CASSFQSANYGYTF
TRBJ2-1 | TRBV9 | NA | TRBD1 | TGTGCCAGCAGCGCGGGACAGGGGATCAGCAATGAGCAGTTCTTC | CASSAGQGISNEQFF
TRBJ1-1 | TRBV29-1 | NA | TRBD1 | TGCAGCGCCCGACAGGGGTTGAACACTGAAGCTTTCTTT | CSARQGLNTEAFF
TRBJ1-4 | TRBV2 | NA | NA | TGTGCCAGCAGGACAGGTACTAATGAAAAACTGTTTTTT | CASRTGTNEKLFF
TRBJ1-5 | TRBV6-1 | NA | NA | TGTGCCAGCAGTGGAAGGGGAAATGGCAATCAGCCCCAGCATTTT | CASSGRGNGNQPQHF
TRBJ2-3 | TRBV30 | once | NA | TGTGCTTTCGCCCCGGGACTCTATCCAGATAAGGAGTATTTT | CAFAPGLYPDKEYF
TRBJ2-3 | TRBV11-1 | NA | NA | TGTGCCAGCAGCTCACCTCCCCCCGGGGAAGATACGCAGTATTTT | CASSSPPPGEDTQYF
TRBJ2-3 | TRBV27 | once | TRBD1 | TGTGCCAGCAGTCCAGGGGGAGATACGCAGTATTTT | CASSPGGDTQYF
TRBJ1-4 | TRBV14 | few | NA | TGTGCCAGCAGCCAGGAGTTGAATGTTCCTGAAAAACTGTTTTTT | CASSQELNVPEKLFF
TRBJ1-6 | TRBV6-5 | NA | NA | TGTGCCAGCAGTGAAACAGGGCTAACTTCACCCCTCCACTTT | CASSETGLTSPLHF
TRBJ1-5 | TRBV28 | NA | TRBD1 | TGTGCCAGCAGGGATCAGACAGGGGGCTTCGGTCAGCCCCAGCATTTT | CASRDQTGGFGQPQHF
TRBJ1-4 | TRBV6-6 | NA | NA | TGTGCCAGCACTCAGGACTCCTATGAAAAACTGTTTTTT | CASTQDSYEKLFF
TRBJ1-1 | TRBV30 | NA | TRBD1 | TGTGCCTGGGACAGGGCTAGGGACACTGAAGCTTTCTTT | CAWDRARDTEAFF
TRBJ1-2 | TRBV13 | NA | NA | TGTGCCAGCAGCTGGGCGGAGGGGAAAGGTGGCTACACCTTC | CASSWAEGKGGYTF
TRBJ2-7 | TRBV7-9 | NA | NA | TGTTCCAGCAGCCACTTATCCTACGAGCAGTACTTC | CSSSHLSYEQYF
TRBJ2-3 | TRBV6-5 | once | TRBD2 | TGTGCCAGCCGGCGGGAGGGCACAGATACGCAGTATTTT | CASRREGTDTQYF
TRBJ2-3 | TRBV5-6 | NA | NA | TGTGCCAGCAGCTTCCAGGGCGGTCTTAATATAGCAGATACGCAGTATTTT | CASSFQGGLNIADTQYF
TRBJ2-7 | TRBV7-2 | NA | TRBD1 | TGTGCCAGCAGCTTAGTCGGGACAGGGGGCCGGGAGTACTTC | CASSLVGTGGREYF
TRBJ1-1 | TRBV13 | NA | NA | TGTGCCAGCAGCTCTTCCCTCAGGGGTAGGACTGAAGCTTTCTTT | CASSSSLRGRTEAFF
TRBJ1-2 | TRBV7-7 | NA | NA | TGTGCTAGCAGCTCCGAAGGGATCGGGGATGGCTACACCTTC | CASSSEGIGDGYTF
TRBJ2-7 | TRBV9 | NA | TRBD1 | TGTGCCAGCAGCGCCTCGGGACAGGGGGACGAGCAGTACTTC | CASSASGQGDEQYF
TRBJ1-6 | TRBV5-1 | NA | TRBD1 | TGCGCCAGCAGCTTGGTGACAGGGGGGAATAATTCACCCCTCCACTTT | CASSLVTGGNNSPLHF
TRBJ2-2 | TRBV2 | NA | NA | TGTGCCAGCAGTGAAAGCCGGACAGAGAACACCGGGGAGCTGTTTTTT | CASSESRTENTGELFF